This T cell receptor (beta chain) was sequenced during a study of T cell responses to AZD1222 COVID-19 vaccine. General observations from the study: No repertoire was sampled before or during the peak T cell response, only after it. Reportedly, nearly half of unique spike TCRs recognized epitopes outside B.1.351/B.1.1.7 mutations.

Some clones are missing from TCRdb's copy, which holds only in-frame ones; the method was immunoSEQ multiplex PCR. Here the sample spans 89,000 or so clones, about 86% being singletons. Concerning this clone: Antigen: not known.

Germline CDR1 SGHTA, CDR2 FQGNSA. The CDR3 covers 16 residues. V shed 8 bases, J shed 2 bases, and the junction held 12 bases outside the gene matches. The sequence came from an adult who received the AZD1222 COVID-19 vaccine. This specimen was peripheral blood, taken 28 days after the second AZD1222 dose. This rearrangement joins TRBV7-2 to TRBJ2-1; TRBD2 matches at 7 bases. CDR3 sequence (DNA): TGTGCCAGCGGGCGATGGGTCGGGAGGACCTACAATGAGCAGTTCTTC. Encoded protein: CASGRWVGRTYNEQFF. Based on the CDR3 plus reference TRBV7-2 and TRBJ2-1, the full variable domain is GAGVSQSPSNKVTEKGKDVELRCDPISGHTALYWYRQSLGQGLEFLIYFQGNSAPDKSGLPSDRFSAERTGGSVSTLTIQRTQQEDSAVYLCASGRWVGRTYNEQFFGPGTRLTVL.